This T cell receptor beta chain was found in a study of cytomegalovirus exposure and HLA in healthy donors. Germline V gene sequence: CDR1 SEHNR, CDR2 FQNEAQ (reference sequence). The CDR3 length is 15 residues. Unmatched junction bases numbered 12, after V lost 5 bases and J lost 10 bases. This clone was counted a few times. Amplification used 60 Vbeta primers and 13 Jbeta primers. The protocol was immunoSEQ multiplex PCR, while the TCRdb copy is restricted to in-frame clones and leaves out a portion. The sample has approximately 180,000 clones; approximately 78% are singletons. The genes are TRBV7-9 and TRBJ1-4; 8 bases match TRBD1. The TCR comes from a woman in her forties or fifties in good health and CMV-seropositive. The sample consisted of PBMCs. CDR3 protein: CASSRAQGGRGKLFF. Written as DNA, the CDR3 is TGTGCCAGCAGCCGTGCACAGGGGGGTAGAGGAAAACTGTTTTTT.